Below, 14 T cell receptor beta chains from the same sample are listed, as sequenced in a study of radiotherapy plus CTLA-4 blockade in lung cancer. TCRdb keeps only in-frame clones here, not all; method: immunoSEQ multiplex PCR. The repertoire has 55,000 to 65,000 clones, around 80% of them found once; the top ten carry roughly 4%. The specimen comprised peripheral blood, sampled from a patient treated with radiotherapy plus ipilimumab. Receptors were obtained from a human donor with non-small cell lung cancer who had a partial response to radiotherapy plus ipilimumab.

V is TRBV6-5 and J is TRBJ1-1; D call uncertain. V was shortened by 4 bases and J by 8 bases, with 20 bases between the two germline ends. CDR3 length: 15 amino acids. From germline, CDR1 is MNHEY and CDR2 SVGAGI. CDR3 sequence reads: CASSSRAGGILEAFF. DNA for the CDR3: TGTGCCAGCAGTTCCCGGGCAGGAGGGATTCTGGAAGCTTTCTTT.

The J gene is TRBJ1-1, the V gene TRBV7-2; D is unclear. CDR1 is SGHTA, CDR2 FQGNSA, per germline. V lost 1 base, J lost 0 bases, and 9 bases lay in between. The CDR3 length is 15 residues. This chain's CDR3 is CASSLDGNMNTEAFF. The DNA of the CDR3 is TGTGCCAGCAGCTTAGATGGCAACATGAACACTGAAGCTTTCTTT.

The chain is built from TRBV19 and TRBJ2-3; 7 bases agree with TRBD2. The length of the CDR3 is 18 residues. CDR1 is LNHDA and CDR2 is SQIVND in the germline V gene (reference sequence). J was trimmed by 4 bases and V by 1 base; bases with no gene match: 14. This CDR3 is CASSIGITRGLTADTQYF. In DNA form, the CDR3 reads TGTGCCAGTAGTATAGGAATCACGAGGGGACTAACTGCAGATACGCAGTATTTT.

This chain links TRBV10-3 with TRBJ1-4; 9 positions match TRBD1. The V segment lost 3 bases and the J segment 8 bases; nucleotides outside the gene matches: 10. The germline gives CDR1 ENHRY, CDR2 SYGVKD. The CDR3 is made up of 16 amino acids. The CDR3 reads CAISDHLTGGEEKLFF. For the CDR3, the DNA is TGTGCCATCAGTGACCATTTAACAGGGGGCGAAGAAAAACTGTTTTTT.

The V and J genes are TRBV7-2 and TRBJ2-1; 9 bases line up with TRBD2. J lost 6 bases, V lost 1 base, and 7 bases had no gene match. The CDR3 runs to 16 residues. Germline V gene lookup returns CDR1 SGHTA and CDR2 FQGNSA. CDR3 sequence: CASSLGGGGASNEQFF. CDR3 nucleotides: TGTGCCAGCAGCTTAGGGGGCGGGGGGGCCTCCAATGAGCAGTTCTTC.

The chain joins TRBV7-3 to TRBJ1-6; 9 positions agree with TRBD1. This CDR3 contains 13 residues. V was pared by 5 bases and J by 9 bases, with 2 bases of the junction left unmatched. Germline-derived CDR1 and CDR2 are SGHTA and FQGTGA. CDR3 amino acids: CASSPDRGSPLHF. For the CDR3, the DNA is TGTGCCAGCAGCCCGGACAGGGGTTCACCCCTCCACTTT.

CDR3 DNA: TGCGCCAGCAGCTCGGGAAGATTGAACACTGAAGCTTTCTTT. Amino acids: CASSSGRLNTEAFF. This chain uses TRBV4-1 with TRBJ1-1, with no clear D. The CDR3 runs to 14 residues. V was shortened by 5 bases and J by 0 bases, with 10 bases between the two germline ends. Germline CDR1 and CDR2: MGHRA and YSYEKL.

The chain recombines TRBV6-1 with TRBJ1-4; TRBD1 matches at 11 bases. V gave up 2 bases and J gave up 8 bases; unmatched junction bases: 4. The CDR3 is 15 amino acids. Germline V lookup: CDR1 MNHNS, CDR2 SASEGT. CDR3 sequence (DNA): TGTGCCAGCAGTGAATGGACAGGGGGCACAGAAAAACTGTTTTTT. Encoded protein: CASSEWTGGTEKLFF.

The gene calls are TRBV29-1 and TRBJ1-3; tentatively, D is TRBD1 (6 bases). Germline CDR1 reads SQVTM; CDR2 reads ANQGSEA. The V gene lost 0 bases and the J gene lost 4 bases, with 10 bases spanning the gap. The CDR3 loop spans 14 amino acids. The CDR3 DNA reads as TGCAGCGTTGAAGAGGGGGCGCAAGGAAACACCATATATTTT. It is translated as CSVEEGAQGNTIYF.

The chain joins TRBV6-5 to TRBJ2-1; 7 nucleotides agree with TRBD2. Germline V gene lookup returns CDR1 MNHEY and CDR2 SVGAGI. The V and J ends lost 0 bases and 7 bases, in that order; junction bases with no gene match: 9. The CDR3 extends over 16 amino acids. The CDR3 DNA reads TGTGCCAGCAGTTACTCGACTAGCCCGGGGTCTAATGAGCAGTTCTTC. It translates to CASSYSTSPGSNEQFF.

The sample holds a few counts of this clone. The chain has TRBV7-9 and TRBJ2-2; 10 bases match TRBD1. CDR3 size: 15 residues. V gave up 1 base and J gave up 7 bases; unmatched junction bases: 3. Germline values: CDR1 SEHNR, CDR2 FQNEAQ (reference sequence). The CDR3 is CASSLGTGGNGELFF. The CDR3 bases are TGTGCCAGCAGCTTAGGGACAGGGGGGAACGGGGAGCTGTTTTTT. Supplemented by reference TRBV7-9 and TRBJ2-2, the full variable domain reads DTGVSQNPRHKITKRGQNVTFRCDPISEHNRLYWYRQTLGQGPEFLTYFQNEAQLEKSRLLSDRFSAERPKGSFSTLEIQRTEQGDSAMYLCASSLGTGGNGELFFGEGSRLTVL.

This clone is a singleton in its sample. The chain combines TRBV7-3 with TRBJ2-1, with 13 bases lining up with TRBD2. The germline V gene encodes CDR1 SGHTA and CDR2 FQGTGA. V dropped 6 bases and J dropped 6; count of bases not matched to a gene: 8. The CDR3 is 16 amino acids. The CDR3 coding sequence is TGTGCCAGCAGTCCAACTAGCGGGGGGGCCCGCAATGAGCAGTTCTTC. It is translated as CASSPTSGGARNEQFF.

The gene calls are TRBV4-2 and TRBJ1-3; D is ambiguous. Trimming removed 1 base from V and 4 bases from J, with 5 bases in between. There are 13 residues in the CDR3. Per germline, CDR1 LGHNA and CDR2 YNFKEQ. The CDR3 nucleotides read TGTGCCAGCAGCCAAGTACAGGGAAACACCATATATTTT. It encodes CASSQVQGNTIYF.

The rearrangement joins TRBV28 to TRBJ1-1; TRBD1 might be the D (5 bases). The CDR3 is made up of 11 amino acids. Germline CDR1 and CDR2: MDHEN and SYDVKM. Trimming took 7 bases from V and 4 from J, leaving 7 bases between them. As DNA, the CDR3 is TGTGCCAGCAAAAGGGGCACTGAAGCTTTCTTT. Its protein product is CASKRGTEAFF. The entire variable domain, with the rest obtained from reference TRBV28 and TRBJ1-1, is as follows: DVKVTQSSRYLVKRTGEKVFLECVQDMDHENMFWYRQDPGLGLRLIYFSYDVKMKEKGDIPEGYSVSREKKERFSLILESASTNQTSMYLCASKRGTEAFFGQGTRLTVV.